This T cell receptor (beta chain) is drawn from a study of OX40 agonist ivuxolimab in advanced cancers. Looking at the study overall: Hepatocellular carcinoma, melanoma, renal cell or head and neck cancer occurred in dose-escalation patients.

Only in-frame clones appear in the TCRdb table, and some are missing; sequencing was by immunoSEQ multiplex PCR. The sample includes about 96,000 clones, approximately 80% of them seen just once. Autoimmune disease history or systemic immunosuppression was exclusionary. The V gene's germline CDR1 is SEHNR and CDR2 FQNEAQ (reference sequence). The CDR3 consists of 13 residues. V lost 2 bases to trimming and J lost 10 bases, with 9 bases between them. The chain joins TRBV7-9 to TRBJ1-6, with no clear D. Sequences were derived from CD4+ or CD8+ T cells sorted from blood, sampled in a trial of the OX40 agonist ivuxolimab. This TCR was sampled from an adult with an advanced solid tumor such as melanoma, head and neck, liver or kidney cancer. The CDR3 nucleotides are TGTGCCAGCAGCTTACCGGGTTTATCACCCCTCCACTTT. Translating it yields CASSLPGLSPLHF.